The 10 T cell receptor beta chains below all came from one sample that was sequenced in a study of OX40 agonist ivuxolimab in advanced cancers. This table comes from immunoSEQ multiplex PCR, and its TCRdb copy is limited to in-frame clones, with some not included. The sample lists 30,000 to 40,000 clones, over 60% occurring once. Sequenced here: CD4+ or CD8+ T cells sorted from blood, sampled in a trial of the OX40 agonist ivuxolimab. All receptors derive from an adult with an advanced solid tumor such as melanoma, head and neck, liver or kidney cancer.

The chain recombines TRBV28 with TRBJ1-4; D is unclear. With 3 bases removed from V and 3 bases from J, the gap between germline ends came to 8 bases. Germline-derived CDR1 and CDR2 are MDHEN and SYDVKM. The CDR3 runs 14 residues. In DNA, the CDR3 is TGTGCCAGCAGTTTCACACCCTCTAATGAAAAACTGTTTTTT. Translated: CASSFTPSNEKLFF.

This chain joins TRBV2 and TRBJ2-1, with 8 bases fitting TRBD2. The V gene end was trimmed by 7 bases and the J gene end by 7 bases; junction bases not matched to a gene: 9. CDR1 is SNHLY, CDR2 FYNNEI, per germline. The CDR3 totals 14 residues. The CDR3: CASTNSERGNEQFF. The CDR3 DNA follows: TGTGCCAGCACCAATTCAGAGCGGGGGAATGAGCAGTTCTTC.

The chain is built from TRBV29-1 and TRBJ2-5, with D uncertain. V shed 4 bases and J shed 5 bases, with 8 bases lying between them. This CDR3 is 11 amino acids long. Germline V gene data show CDR1 as SQVTM and CDR2 as ANQGSEA. The CDR3 here is CSVAPKETQYF. The CDR3 coding sequence is TGCAGCGTTGCCCCGAAGGAGACCCAGTACTTC.

The V gene is TRBV2, the J gene TRBJ1-4, with no clear D. Germline CDR1 is SNHLY and CDR2 is FYNNEI. The germline V and J ends were trimmed by 7 bases and 3 bases, with 6 bases remaining between them. This CDR3 has 12 residues. The chain's CDR3 is CASMGSNEKLFF. The CDR3 nucleotides read TGTGCCAGCATGGGGTCTAATGAAAAACTGTTTTTT.

The chain is built from TRBV4-2 and TRBJ1-4; D perhaps matches TRBD1 (5 bases). With 4 bases removed from V and 6 bases from J, the gap between germline ends came to 12 bases. Germline values: CDR1 LGHNA, CDR2 YNFKEQ. The CDR3 has 14 residues. The CDR3 coding sequence is TGTGCCAGCAGCCTAGGCGAGGGGTATGAAAAACTGTTTTTT. Residues: CASSLGEGYEKLFF.

This clone was seen only once. The chain couples TRBV6-5 to TRBJ2-3; TRBD2 matches 8 bases. Unmatched junction bases numbered 4, after V lost 0 bases and J lost 2 bases. The CDR3 totals 16 residues. Germline V gene data show CDR1 as MNHEY and CDR2 as SVGAGI. CDR3 residues: CASSYSGLGSTDTQYF. CDR3 sequence (DNA): TGTGCCAGCAGTTACTCGGGACTAGGATCCACAGATACGCAGTATTTT.

V usage is TRBV7-9 and J usage is TRBJ2-1, with 11 bases identical to TRBD2. J lost 3 bases, V lost 3 bases, and 4 bases had no gene match. Per the germline V gene, CDR1 is SEHNR and CDR2 is FQNEAQ (reference sequence). The CDR3 is 16 residues long. The CDR3: CASSLGLAVFYNEQFF. The CDR3 DNA sequence: TGTGCCAGCAGCTTGGGACTAGCGGTTTTCTACAATGAGCAGTTCTTC.

This clone was counted between two and nine times. The chain combines TRBV15 with TRBJ1-5, with D maybe TRBD1 (5 bases). Trimming stripped 0 bases from V and 5 bases from J, with 8 bases between. The CDR3 runs 14 residues. CDR1 and CDR2 from the germline V gene are LNHNV and YYDKDF (reference sequence). CDR3 loop: CATSREGGYQPQHF. The CDR3 bases are TGTGCCACCAGCAGAGAGGGGGGGTATCAGCCCCAGCATTTT. Supplemented by reference TRBV15 and TRBJ1-5, the full variable domain reads DAMVIQNPRYQVTQFGKPVTLSCSQTLNHNVMYWYQQKSSQAPKLLFHYYDKDFNNEADTPDNFQSRRPNTSFCFLDIRSPGLGDTAMYLCATSREGGYQPQHFGDGTRLSIL.

V is TRBV30 and J is TRBJ2-5, with a weak D call TRBD1 (6 bases). CDR3 length: 13 residues. The germline V gene encodes CDR1 GTSNPN and CDR2 SVGIG (reference sequence). V was clipped by 4 bases and J by 5 bases, with 14 bases between them. The CDR3 bases are TGTGCCTGGACTACAGGGAATTGGGAGACCCAGTACTTC. Its protein is CAWTTGNWETQYF.

V and J are TRBV9 and TRBJ1-3; 9 bases map to TRBD1. This CDR3 is 16 amino acids long. Germline CDR1 reads SGDLS; CDR2 reads YYNGEE. The ends lost 3 bases at V and 3 bases at J; junction bases unmatched: 7. CDR3 in amino acids: CASSAPGQGYGNTIYF. In nucleotides, the CDR3 is TGTGCCAGCAGCGCACCGGGACAGGGTTATGGAAACACCATATATTTT. Drawing the rest from reference TRBV9 and TRBJ1-3, the complete variable domain is DSGVTQTPKHLITATGQRVTLRCSPRSGDLSVYWYQQSLDQGLQFLIQYYNGEERAKGNILERFSAQQFPDLHSELNLSSLELGDSALYFCASSAPGQGYGNTIYFGEGSWLTVV.